A single sample gave rise to the 19 T cell receptor beta chains below, sequenced in a study of T cell responses to AZD1222 COVID-19 vaccine. TCRdb's table, derived via immunoSEQ multiplex PCR, lists solely in-frame clones and lacks some. Seen here are about 120,000 clones, more than 80% observed once, and the top ten hold almost 5.5%. This specimen was peripheral blood, taken on day 0 of AZD1222 vaccination. The origin of the receptors is an adult in good health.

This clone turned up a few times. J is TRBJ1-1 and V is TRBV9, with 8 bases lining up with TRBD1. CDR1 SGDLS and CDR2 YYNGEE come from the germline V gene. The CDR3 has 15 residues. The V gene end was trimmed by 0 bases and the J gene end by 4 bases; junction bases not matched to a gene: 5. CDR3 bases: TGTGCCAGCAGCGTAGGCCCAGGGGGCGGCACTGAAGCTTTCTTT. It translates to CASSVGPGGGTEAFF.

V usage is TRBV6-5 and J usage is TRBJ1-4; D is unclear. V was pared by 6 bases and J by 6 bases, with 17 bases between. There are 15 residues in the CDR3. From germline, CDR1 is MNHEY and CDR2 SVGAGI. The CDR3 protein is CASRLRGVGDEKLFF. CDR3 coding DNA: TGTGCCAGCAGACTACGCGGAGTAGGCGATGAAAAACTGTTTTTT.

The chain carries TRBV18 and TRBJ2-3; D not resolved. Trimming took off 0 bases at V and 1 base at J, with 5 bases between the two ends. The CDR3 runs to 14 residues. CDR1 and CDR2 (germline): KGHSH, LQKENI. CDR3 region: CASSPPYGTDTQYF. The CDR3 DNA is TGTGCCAGCTCACCACCGTACGGCACAGATACGCAGTATTTT.

The chain couples TRBV28 to TRBJ1-4; 7 bases match TRBD1. This CDR3 contains 13 residues. Trimming at V came to 8 bases and at J to 2 bases, leaving 2 bases not matched to a gene. Germline V gives CDR1 MDHEN, CDR2 SYDVKM. For the CDR3, the DNA is TGTGCCAGCCAGGGGGGGACTAATGAAAAACTGTTTTTT. Its translation: CASQGGTNEKLFF.

The sample holds one count of this clone. V is TRBV6-5 and J is TRBJ2-7; no clear D. V lost 7 bases and J lost 0, with 7 bases in between. CDR3 length: 12 residues. The germline gives CDR1 MNHEY, CDR2 SVGAGI. The CDR3 here is CASTGSSYEQYF. The DNA of the CDR3 is TGTGCCAGCACGGGTTCCTCCTACGAGCAGTACTTC.

V and J are TRBV5-4 and TRBJ1-4; D might be TRBD1 (5 bases). Germline-derived CDR1 and CDR2 are SGHNT and YYREEE (reference sequence). The V end was cut by 3 bases, the J end by 5 bases, with 11 bases between. The CDR3 is 14 amino acids. CDR3 sequence (DNA): TGTGCCAGCAGCTCCGAGACAGCAAATGAAAAACTGTTTTTT. Translated: CASSSETANEKLFF.

A word on this clone: Mismatch with germline at one junction end may stem from a read error. The chain combines TRBV7-7 with TRBJ1-2; D is unresolved. Germline loops: CDR1 SSHAT, CDR2 FNYEAQ (reference sequence). This CDR3 contains 18 residues. The CDR3 DNA is TGTGCTAGCAGCTTAGCGTCGGCAGGACCCCGGGCTAACTATGGCTACACCTTC. This encodes CASSLASAGPRANYGYTF.

V and J are TRBV5-8 and TRBJ1-4, with no clear D. This CDR3 contains 16 residues. V was trimmed by 6 bases and J by 5 bases, leaving 20 bases between them. The germline gives CDR1 SGHTS, CDR2 YDEGEE. CDR3 region: CASTPVLGGGNEKLFF. For the CDR3, the DNA is TGTGCCAGCACCCCTGTTTTGGGTGGCGGGAATGAAAAACTGTTTTTT.

This chain links TRBV18 with TRBJ1-3, with D possibly matching TRBD1 (6 bases). Germline V gives CDR1 KGHSH, CDR2 LQKENI. Deletions cut 4 bases from V and 2 bases from J, with 9 bases between. The CDR3 is 14 residues long. In DNA, the CDR3 is TGTGCCAGCTCACAAGGGGGAACTGGAAACACCATATATTTT. It yields the protein CASSQGGTGNTIYF.

The chain couples TRBV24-1 to TRBJ2-2; weak D call: TRBD1 (6 bases). This CDR3 spans 15 amino acids. Germline CDR1 KGHDR, CDR2 SFDVKD. The V and J ends lost 10 bases and 6 bases respectively, with 20 bases between them. CDR3 sequence: CATSTGSSRAGELFF. DNA of the CDR3: TGTGCCACAAGTACAGGGTCGAGTCGTGCCGGGGAGCTGTTTTTT.

This chain joins TRBV12-3 or TRBV12-4 and TRBJ2-7; D unresolved. V was cut by 5 bases and J by 0 bases, with 8 bases left in between. This CDR3 contains 13 residues. This chain's CDR3 is CASSMYLSYEQYF. The CDR3 DNA reads as TGTGCCAGCAGTATGTACCTCTCCTACGAGCAGTACTTC.

The chain carries TRBV7-8 and TRBJ2-7, with a possible D match to TRBD1 (6 bases). The CDR3 extends over 15 amino acids. Trimming cost V 1 base and J 6 bases, with 16 bases left between them. The germline gives CDR1 SGHVS, CDR2 FQNEAQ. CDR3 in DNA: TGTGCCAGCAGCTTAGGGGCAGGGGATATCCGCGAGCAGTACTTC. This encodes CASSLGAGDIREQYF.

The chain recombines TRBV27 with TRBJ2-2; TRBD1 agrees at 9 bases. The CDR3 has 15 amino acids. The trim removed 8 bases at V and 4 bases at J, leaving 8 bases unmatched. Germline CDR1 MNHEY, CDR2 SMNVEV (reference sequence). CDR3 bases: TGTGCCAGCCATCCCGGGACAGGGATCACCGGGGAGCTGTTTTTT. Translation: CASHPGTGITGELFF.

V gene TRBV15 combines with J gene TRBJ1-5; a weak D match, TRBD1 (6 bases). This CDR3 has 15 residues. The V and J ends lost 0 bases and 7 bases respectively, with 13 bases between them. Per the germline V gene, CDR1 is LNHNV and CDR2 is YYDKDF (reference sequence). The CDR3 protein is CATSRDLRGMQPQHF. CDR3 coding DNA: TGTGCCACCAGCAGAGATCTGAGGGGGATGCAGCCCCAGCATTTT.

The chain carries TRBV28 and TRBJ2-2; 9 nucleotides match TRBD1. The CDR3 loop spans 16 amino acids. V dropped 5 bases and J dropped 5; count of bases not matched to a gene: 9. The germline gives CDR1 MDHEN, CDR2 SYDVKM. This CDR3 reads CASSLGQGSGTGELFF. CDR3 nucleotides: TGTGCCAGCAGTCTGGGACAGGGTTCAGGGACCGGGGAGCTGTTTTTT.

The rearrangement uses TRBV4-2 and TRBJ1-1; D not certain. Germline V gene data show CDR1 as LGHNA and CDR2 as YNFKEQ. This CDR3 has 16 amino acids. The germline V and J ends were trimmed by 1 base and 3 bases, with 15 bases remaining between them. The CDR3 nucleotides read TGTGCCAGCAGCCAAGCCGAAGGGCTATTGTACACTGAAGCTTTCTTT. As protein: CASSQAEGLLYTEAFF.

The J gene is TRBJ1-4, the V gene TRBV5-1, with D perhaps matching TRBD1 (6 bases). V dropped 4 bases and J dropped 4 bases, with 17 bases sitting between them. Germline assignment: CDR1 SGHRS and CDR2 YFSETQ. This CDR3 comprises 16 residues. CDR3 sequence: CASSHFTGTINEKLFF. The DNA for the CDR3 is TGCGCCAGCAGCCACTTCACAGGGACCATTAATGAAAAACTGTTTTTT.

V and J are TRBV18 and TRBJ1-4; D gene ambiguous. The CDR3 has 12 amino acids. Trimming cost V 6 bases and J 7 bases, with 9 bases left between them. CDR1 is KGHSH and CDR2 is LQKENI in the germline V gene. CDR3 amino acids: CASSPGFEKLFF. Here the CDR3 DNA reads TGTGCCAGCTCCCCCGGATTTGAAAAACTGTTTTTT.

The chain joins TRBV18 to TRBJ2-2; TRBD2 aligns across 14 bases. Looked up from germline, CDR1 is KGHSH and CDR2 is LQKENI. Trimming took 5 bases from V and 5 from J; bases not matched to a gene: 7. The CDR3 is 17 residues long. CDR3 amino acids: CASSSSGLAGETGELFF. The CDR3 DNA is TGTGCCAGCTCAAGTTCGGGACTAGCGGGAGAAACCGGGGAGCTGTTTTTT.